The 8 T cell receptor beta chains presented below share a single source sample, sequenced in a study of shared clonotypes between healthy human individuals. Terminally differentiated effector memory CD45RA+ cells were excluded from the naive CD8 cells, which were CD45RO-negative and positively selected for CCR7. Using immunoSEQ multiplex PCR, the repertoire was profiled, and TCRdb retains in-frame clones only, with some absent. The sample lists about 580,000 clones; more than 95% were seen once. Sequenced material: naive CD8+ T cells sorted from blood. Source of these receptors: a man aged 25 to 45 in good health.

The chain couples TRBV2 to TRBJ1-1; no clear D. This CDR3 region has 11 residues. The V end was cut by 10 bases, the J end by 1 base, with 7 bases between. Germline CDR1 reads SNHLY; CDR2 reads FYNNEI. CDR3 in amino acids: CATTRNTEAFF. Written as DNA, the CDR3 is TGTGCCACCACTAGGAACACTGAAGCTTTCTTT.

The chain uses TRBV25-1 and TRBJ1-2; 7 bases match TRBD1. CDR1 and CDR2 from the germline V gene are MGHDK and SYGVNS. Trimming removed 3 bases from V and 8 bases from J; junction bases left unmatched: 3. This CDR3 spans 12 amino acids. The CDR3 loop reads CASSDQGEGYTF. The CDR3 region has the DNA TGTGCCAGCAGTGATCAGGGGGAGGGCTACACCTTC.

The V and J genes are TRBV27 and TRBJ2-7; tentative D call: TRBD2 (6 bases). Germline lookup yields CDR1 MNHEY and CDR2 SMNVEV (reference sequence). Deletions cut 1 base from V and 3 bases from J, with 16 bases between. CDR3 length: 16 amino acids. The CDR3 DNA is TGTGCCAGCAGTTTATTTACGTCCCGCGGGGACTACGAGCAGTACTTC. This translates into CASSLFTSRGDYEQYF.

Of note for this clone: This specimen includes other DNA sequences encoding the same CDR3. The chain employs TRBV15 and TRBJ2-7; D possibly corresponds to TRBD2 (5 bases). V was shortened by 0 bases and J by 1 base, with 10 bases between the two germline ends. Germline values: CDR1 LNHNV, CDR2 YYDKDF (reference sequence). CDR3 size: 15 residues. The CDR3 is CATSRDRGSSYEQYF. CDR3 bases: TGTGCCACCAGCAGAGATCGGGGTAGTTCCTACGAGCAGTACTTC.

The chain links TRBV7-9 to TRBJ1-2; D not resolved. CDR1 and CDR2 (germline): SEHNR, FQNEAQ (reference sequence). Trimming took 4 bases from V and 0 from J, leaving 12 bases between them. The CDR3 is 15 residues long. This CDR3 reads CASSSLQISNYGYTF. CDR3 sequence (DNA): TGTGCCAGCAGCTCCTTACAAATATCTAACTATGGCTACACCTTC.

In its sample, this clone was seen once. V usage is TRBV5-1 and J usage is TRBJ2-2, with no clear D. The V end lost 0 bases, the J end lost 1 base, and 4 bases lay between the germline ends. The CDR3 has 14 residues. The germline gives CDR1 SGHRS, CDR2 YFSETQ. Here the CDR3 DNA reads TGCGCCAGCAGCTTGGCACAGAACACCGGGGAGCTGTTTTTT. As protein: CASSLAQNTGELFF.

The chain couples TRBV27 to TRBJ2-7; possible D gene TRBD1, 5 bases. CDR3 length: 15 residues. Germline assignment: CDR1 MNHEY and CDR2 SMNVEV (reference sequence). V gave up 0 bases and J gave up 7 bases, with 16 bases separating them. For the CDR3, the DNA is TGTGCCAGCAGTTTATCAGCAGGGCCCGGGTTTGAGCAGTACTTC. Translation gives CASSLSAGPGFEQYF.

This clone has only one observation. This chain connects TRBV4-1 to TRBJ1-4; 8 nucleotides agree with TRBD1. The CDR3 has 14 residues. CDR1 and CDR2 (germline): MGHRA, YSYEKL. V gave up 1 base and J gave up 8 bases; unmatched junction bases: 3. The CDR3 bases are TGCGCCAGCAGCCAAGGGACAGGGCGGGAAAAACTGTTTTTT. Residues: CASSQGTGREKLFF.